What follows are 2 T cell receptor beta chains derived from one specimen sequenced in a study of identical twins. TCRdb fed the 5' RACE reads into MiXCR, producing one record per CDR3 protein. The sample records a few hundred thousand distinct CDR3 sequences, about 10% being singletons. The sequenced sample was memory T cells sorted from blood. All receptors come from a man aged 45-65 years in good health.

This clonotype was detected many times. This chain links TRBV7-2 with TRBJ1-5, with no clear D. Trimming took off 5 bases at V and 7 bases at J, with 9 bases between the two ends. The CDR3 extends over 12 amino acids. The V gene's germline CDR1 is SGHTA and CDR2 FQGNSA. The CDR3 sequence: CASSQLGQPQHF. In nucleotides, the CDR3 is TGTGCCAGCAGCCAACTTGGGCAGCCCCAGCATTTT.

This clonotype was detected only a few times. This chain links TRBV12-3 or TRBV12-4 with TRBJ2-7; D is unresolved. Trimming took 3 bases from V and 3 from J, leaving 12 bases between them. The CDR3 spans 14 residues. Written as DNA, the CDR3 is TGTGCCAGCAGTTTGTCGGCTTTCGGCTACGAGCAGTACTTC. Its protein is CASSLSAFGYEQYF.